The rows below give T cell receptor beta chains drawn from one sample of a study of identical twins. TCRdb recomputed calls from the 5' RACE reads with MiXCR, one row per CDR3 protein. The sample yields about 100,000 distinct CDR3 sequences, 5.9% seen once. Sequenced material: memory T cells sorted from blood. The receptor source for this set is a woman in her fifties or sixties in good health. Each CDR3 is given with its conserved first and last residue. The D gene is left open where the match is weak. Size tells how often a clone was seen (once, few, many) or the class of an expanded clone, and some rows leave it out.

few TRBJ1-2 - TRBV6-1 CASSEAIRQDYGYTF TGTGCCAGCAGTGAAGCAATCAGGCAGGACTATGGCTACACCTTC
few TRBJ1-2 TRBD1 TRBV4-1 CASSQPGQEIYGYTF TGCGCCAGCAGCCAACCGGGACAGGAAATCTATGGCTACACCTTC
many TRBJ2-4 - TRBV19 CASSIVWQKLAKNIQYF TGTGCCAGTAGTATAGTCTGGCAGAAACTAGCCAAAAACATTCAGTACTTC
many TRBJ2-2 TRBD1 TRBV11-2 CASSLARTGHGELFF TGTGCCAGCAGCTTAGCACGGACAGGGCACGGGGAGCTGTTTTTT
- TRBJ2-3 - TRBV5-1 CASSLSSWVTDTQYF TGCGCCAGCAGCTTGAGTAGTTGGGTTACAGATACGCAGTATTTT
- TRBJ2-5 TRBD1 TRBV2 CASTEGGQGARLIF TGTGCCAGCACTGAAGGTGGACAGGGGGCACGCTTAATCTTC
many TRBJ2-6 TRBD1 TRBV25-1 CASSLTGGPSGANVLTF TGTGCCAGCAGTCTGACAGGGGGTCCCTCTGGGGCCAACGTCCTGACTTTC
few TRBJ2-5 TRBD2 TRBV7-8 CASSHSGGGPGGTQYF TGTGCCAGCAGCCATAGCGGGGGGGGACCGGGCGGGACCCAGTACTTC
few TRBJ1-2 - TRBV18 CASSPPQRIGYTF TGTGCCAGCTCACCACCTCAGAGAATTGGTTACACCTTC
many TRBJ2-5 - TRBV6-1 CASSEIGASLETQYF TGTGCCAGCAGTGAGATCGGGGCTTCTTTAGAGACCCAGTACTTC
many TRBJ2-1 - TRBV14 CASSETNYNEQFF TGTGCCAGCAGCGAGACTAATTACAATGAGCAGTTCTTC
many TRBJ1-1 - TRBV7-8 CASSTGGVEAFF TGTGCCAGCAGTACGGGCGGGGTTGAAGCTTTCTTT
many TRBJ2-3 TRBD2 TRBV5-1 CASSLVASGIGDTQYF TGCGCCAGCAGCTTGGTCGCTAGCGGGATTGGAGATACGCAGTATTTT
many TRBJ1-1 - TRBV5-1 CASSLEDLNTEAFF TGCGCCAGCAGCTTGGAGGATTTGAACACTGAAGCTTTCTTT
many TRBJ2-1 TRBD2 TRBV20-1 CSATSGGLHLFNEQFF TGCAGTGCCACTAGCGGGGGGCTACATCTTTTTAATGAGCAGTTCTTC
- TRBJ1-5 TRBD1 TRBV12-3/TRBV12-4 CASSWGTGNQTQHF TGTGCCAGCAGTTGGGGGACAGGGAATCAGACCCAGCATTTT
few TRBJ1-6 - TRBV9 CASSVSAEPNSPLHF TGTGCCAGCAGCGTTTCAGCGGAACCAAATTCACCCCTCCACTTT
many TRBJ1-1 TRBD1 TRBV9 CASSDNRDRASNTEAFF TGTGCCAGCAGCGATAACCGGGACAGAGCATCGAACACTGAAGCTTTCTTT
many TRBJ1-1 - TRBV7-9 CASSHGGQLNTEAFF TGTGCCAGCAGCCACGGGGGGCAGTTGAACACTGAAGCTTTCTTT
many TRBJ1-6 TRBD1 TRBV27 CASTVQGGTNSPLHF TGTGCCAGCACCGTACAGGGGGGAACTAATTCACCCCTCCACTTT
many TRBJ1-6 TRBD1 TRBV10-3 CAINMGQNNSPLHF TGTGCCATCAACATGGGACAGAATAATTCACCCCTCCACTTT
- TRBJ1-6 TRBD1 TRBV2 CASRLNRGSDNSPLHF TGTGCCAGCAGGCTGAACAGGGGATCGGATAATTCACCCCTCCACTTT
few TRBJ2-1 TRBD2 TRBV30 CAWRGLAGGHEQFF TGTGCCTGGAGAGGACTAGCGGGAGGCCATGAGCAGTTCTTC
few TRBJ1-1 TRBD1 TRBV14 CASSQNLGQGARTEAFF TGTGCCAGCAGCCAAAACCTCGGACAGGGGGCTCGTACTGAAGCTTTCTTT
- TRBJ1-1 - TRBV5-1 CDSSLGENTEAFF TGCGACAGCAGCTTGGGGGAAAACACTGAAGCTTTCTTT
many TRBJ2-1 - TRBV7-2 CASSTHVYNEQFF TGTGCCAGCAGCACCCACGTTTACAATGAGCAGTTCTTC
few TRBJ2-1 - TRBV5-1 CASSLTGSTYNEQFF TGCGCCAGCAGCTTGACAGGATCGACCTACAATGAGCAGTTCTTC
- TRBJ1-2 TRBD1 TRBV11-3 CASSRLTGGYGYTF TGTGCCAGCAGCCGTCTAACAGGGGGCTACGGCTACACCTTC
many TRBJ2-5 - TRBV13 CASSLTGLPSPETQYF TGTGCCAGCAGCCTCACGGGACTCCCGTCCCCAGAGACCCAGTACTTC
few TRBJ2-7 - TRBV6-5 CASRRQVGYEQYF TGTGCCAGCAGAAGACAGGTGGGCTACGAGCAGTACTTC
many TRBJ2-3 - TRBV12-3/TRBV12-4 CASRPGVRADTQYF TGTGCCAGCAGACCGGGCGTACGGGCGGATACGCAGTATTTT
few TRBJ2-2 - TRBV24-1 CATSDIDSYTGELFF TGTGCCACCAGTGACATCGACAGTTACACCGGGGAGCTGTTTTTT
many TRBJ2-2 - TRBV29-1 CSVKTPPGTGELFF TGCAGCGTTAAGACACCCCCAGGGACCGGGGAGCTGTTTTTT
few TRBJ2-2 - TRBV5-1 CASSPRTTGTGELFF TGCGCCAGCAGCCCACGTACTACGGGCACCGGGGAGCTGTTTTTT
many TRBJ2-7 TRBD2 TRBV11-1 CASSHSGRAYEQYF TGTGCCAGCAGCCATAGCGGGAGGGCGTACGAGCAGTACTTC
many TRBJ2-7 TRBD2 TRBV7-9 CASSFDTSGIGGEYF TGTGCCAGCAGCTTCGACACTAGCGGTATAGGTGGGGAGTACTTC
many TRBJ2-1 - TRBV7-2 CASSLASVTGPFF TGTGCCAGCAGCTTAGCTTCGGTGACAGGTCCGTTCTTC
many TRBJ2-1 - TRBV7-3 CASSLIPSSYNEQFF TGTGCCAGCAGCTTAATTCCGAGCTCCTACAATGAGCAGTTCTTC
many TRBJ2-7 TRBD2 TRBV4-2 CASSLGAGVGYEQYF TGTGCCAGCAGCCTCGGAGCGGGAGTCGGCTACGAGCAGTACTTC
many TRBJ2-1 - TRBV7-9 CASSFSNEQFF TGTGCCAGCAGCTTTAGCAATGAGCAGTTCTTC
many TRBJ2-1 TRBD1 TRBV5-1 CASSEQGASFEQFF TGCGCCAGCAGCGAACAGGGGGCCTCTTTTGAGCAGTTCTTC
many TRBJ2-5 - TRBV15 CATSSQGVLGETQYF TGTGCCACCAGCAGCCAGGGAGTACTAGGGGAGACCCAGTACTTC
- TRBJ1-6 TRBD1 TRBV20-1 CSVLGLGQGNSPLHF TGCAGTGTGTTGGGATTGGGACAGGGAAATTCACCCCTCCACTTT
- TRBJ1-1 - TRBV18 CASFETAAYTEAFF TGTGCCAGCTTCGAGACAGCCGCCTACACTGAAGCTTTCTTT
many TRBJ2-2 - TRBV29-1 CSAREDGTLIGELFF TGCAGCGCCAGGGAGGATGGTACCCTTATCGGGGAGCTGTTTTTT
many TRBJ2-5 TRBD2 TRBV11-1 CASSEGTSGTETQYF TGTGCCAGCAGCGAGGGGACTAGCGGGACGGAGACCCAGTACTTC
few TRBJ2-2 - TRBV19 CASSNRRGQTTGELFF TGTGCCAGTAGTAACCGGCGGGGACAAACCACCGGGGAGCTGTTTTTT
many TRBJ1-2 - TRBV5-1 CASSAGYGYTF TGCGCCAGCAGCGCAGGATATGGCTACACCTTC
few TRBJ2-5 - TRBV12-3/TRBV12-4 CASSLIPAAQETQYF TGTGCCAGCAGTTTAATCCCGGCCGCTCAAGAGACCCAGTACTTC
many TRBJ1-6 - TRBV14 CASSQEADNSPLHF TGTGCCAGCAGCCAAGAGGCAGATAATTCACCCCTCCACTTT
few TRBJ2-2 TRBD2 TRBV6-1 CASPGPFGRSANTGELFF TGTGCCAGCCCGGGACCGTTCGGGAGGAGCGCGAACACCGGGGAGCTGTTTTTT
few TRBJ1-2 - TRBV5-4 CASSLASGLDGYTF TGTGCCAGCAGCTTGGCTTCTGGGTTGGATGGCTACACCTTC
many TRBJ2-1 - TRBV4-1 CASSQEGGSSSYNEQFF TGCGCCAGCAGCCAAGAAGGAGGATCGAGCTCCTACAATGAGCAGTTCTTC